The clone carrying this T cell receptor (beta chain) was detected ten times or more. The sample belongs to a study of blood T cell repertoires in COVID-19. About the research overall: Sample material is recorded as cDNA or gDNA derived from T cells, B-cell-depleted T cells, or PBMCs.

The trim removed 6 bases at V and 4 bases at J, leaving 4 bases unmatched. Germline CDR1 SGHTA, CDR2 FQGTGA. The CDR3 has 15 residues. Study processing details: Reference gene primer amplification in the assay estimated nucleated cell counts. Only in-frame clones appear in the TCRdb table, and some are missing; sequencing was by immunoSEQ multiplex PCR. V, J and clone size are those of that table, while D and trimming were read from the DNA. Among around 300,000 clones listed, 75% to 85% were seen once. The sequence came from a human donor in a cohort sampled during active COVID-19. The V and J genes are TRBV7-3 and TRBJ2-1; 12 bases fit TRBD2. The source material was peripheral blood. DNA for the CDR3: TGTGCCAGCAGGTCCGGGACTAGCGGGTACAATGAGCAGTTCTTC. Amino acids: CASRSGTSGYNEQFF.